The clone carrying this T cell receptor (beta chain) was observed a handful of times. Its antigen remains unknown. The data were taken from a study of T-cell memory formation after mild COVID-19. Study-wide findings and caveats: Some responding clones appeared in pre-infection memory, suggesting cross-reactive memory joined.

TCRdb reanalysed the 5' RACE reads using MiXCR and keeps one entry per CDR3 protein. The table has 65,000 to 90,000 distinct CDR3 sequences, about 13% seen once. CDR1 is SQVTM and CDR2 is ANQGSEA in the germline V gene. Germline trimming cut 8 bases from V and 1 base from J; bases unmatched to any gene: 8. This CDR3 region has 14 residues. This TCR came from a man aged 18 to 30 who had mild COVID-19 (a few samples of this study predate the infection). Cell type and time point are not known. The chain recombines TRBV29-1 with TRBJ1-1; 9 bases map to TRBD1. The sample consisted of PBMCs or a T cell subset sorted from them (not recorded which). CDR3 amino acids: CSTYRGPGNTEAFF. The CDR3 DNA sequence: TGCAGCACATACAGGGGGCCGGGGAACACTGAAGCTTTCTTT.